A single sample is the source of the 31 T cell receptor beta chains below, sequenced in a study of TET2 disruption in CD19-targeted CAR T cells. For these TCRs, the target antigens are not known. TCRdb's table, derived via immunoSEQ multiplex PCR, lists solely in-frame clones and lacks some. The repertoire table contains about 1,800 clones. The treatment was: autologous CTL019 cells: CD19 CAR with 4-1BB and CD3 zeta domains. The specimen was CD8+ T cells sorted from cultured blood T cells, collected for CD19 CAR T cell therapy. These receptors came from a man in his sixties or seventies with chronic lymphocytic leukemia.

As for this clone: Read sequence stops 3 residues before the CDR3 end, and the germline J gene provides the missing end. This chain uses TRBV29-1 with TRBJ1-4, with D perhaps matching TRBD1 (5 bases). CDR3 length: 13 residues. Germline V gene data show CDR1 as SQVTM and CDR2 as ANQGSEA. CDR3 amino acids: CSVAASGANVLFF. CDR3 bases read: TGCAGCGTTGCGGCATCTGGGGCCAACGTA.

This clone ranks as medium-sized in terms of frequency. The read is 3 residues too short to cover the CDR3 end, so that end is filled in from the germline J gene. The V call is TRBV10-3, the J call TRBJ2-3; TRBD2 matches 13 bases. V gave up 5 bases and J gave up 0 bases; unmatched junction bases: 5. CDR1 is ENHRY, CDR2 SYGVKD, per germline. The CDR3 length is 17 residues. The CDR3 reads CAISPLGLAGSTDTQYF. The sequenced CDR3 bases are TGTGCCATCAGTCCCCTGGGACTAGCGGGGAGCACAGATACG.

Considering frequency, this clone is medium-sized (0.01 to 0.1%). The CDR3 end lies 3 residues beyond the end of the read and is filled in from the germline J gene. V is TRBV20-1 and J is TRBJ1-4; 8 bases align to TRBD1. V lost 3 bases to trimming and J lost 7 bases; unmatched junction nucleotides: 19. The CDR3 totals 18 residues. Germline CDR1 and CDR2: DFQATT and SNEGSKA (reference sequence). The sequenced part of the CDR3 DNA is TGCAGTGCTAGTACTCATGCGATGGACAGGGAAATAAGTGAAAAA. Residues: CSASTHAMDREISEK. The complete CDR3 reads CSASTHAMDREISEKLFF.

This clone counts as medium-sized by frequency. CDR3 protein: CSVYAGETQYF. The sequenced part of the CDR3 DNA is TGCAGCGTCTACGCCGGGGAGACC. The chain is built from TRBV29-1 and TRBJ2-5; D gene uncertain. The CDR3 end is not reached by the read, which stops 3 residues before it; the germline J gene fills it in. The V and J ends lost 6 bases and 5 bases respectively, with 10 bases between them. This CDR3 spans 11 amino acids. Germline CDR1 is SQVTM and CDR2 is ANQGSEA.

CDR3 loop: CASSLEGCNEQFF. The sequenced CDR3 bases are TGTGCCAGCAGCTTAGAGGGCTGCAATGAG. V and J are TRBV7-6 and TRBJ2-1, with D unresolved. The read comes to an end 3 residues before the CDR3 does, leaving the germline J gene to fill in the end. CDR3 length: 13 residues. The V end was cut by 1 base, the J end by 6 bases, with 7 bases between. CDR1 and CDR2 (germline): SGHVS, FNYEAQ. Combining the CDR3 with reference TRBV7-6 and TRBJ2-1 gives the whole variable domain GAGVSQSPRYKVTKRGQDVALRCDPISGHVSLYWYRQALGQGPEFLTYFNYEAQQDKSGLPNDRFSAERPEGSISTLTIQRTEQRDSAMYRCASSLEGCNEQFFGPGTRLTVL.

Comment on this clone: One end of the junction does not line up with germline, which may come from a read error. The read halts 3 residues ahead of the CDR3 end, with the missing end drawn from the germline J gene. J is TRBJ2-3 and V is TRBV4-2, with TRBD2 matching 9 bases. This CDR3 region has 17 residues. The germline V gene has CDR1 LGHNA and CDR2 YNFKEQ. The DNA read from the CDR3 is TGCGCCAGCAGCCCAGCCCAGCGCGGGGGGGCCGCAGATACG. Its protein is CASSPAQRGGAADT. The whole CDR3 sequence reads CASSPAQRGGAADTQYF.

As regards this clone: The read comes to an end 3 residues before the CDR3 does, leaving the germline J gene to fill in the end. The V and J genes are TRBV19 and TRBJ1-2; the match to TRBD1 covers 9 bases. Germline lookup yields CDR1 LNHDA and CDR2 SQIVND (reference sequence). The CDR3 is made up of 15 amino acids. CDR3 loop: CASSTRTGVLGDYTF. The sequenced part of the CDR3 DNA is TGTGCCAGTAGTACCCGGACAGGGGTCTTAGGCGAC.

Frequency places this clone as medium-sized. The CDR3 end is not reached by the read, which stops 3 residues before it; the germline J gene fills it in. This sequence joins TRBV4-1 and TRBJ1-5, with 9 nucleotides matching TRBD1. V lost 2 bases, J lost 6 bases, and 5 bases stayed unmatched. This CDR3 comprises 15 residues. Germline V lookup: CDR1 MGHRA, CDR2 YSYEKL. CDR3 DNA (partial): TGCGCCAGCAGCCAACCTGGACAGGGGTTTCAGCCC. It translates to CASSQPGQGFQP. The entire CDR3 protein is CASSQPGQGFQPQHF.

According to its frequency, this clone is medium-sized. The CDR3 extends 3 residues past the end of the read, so its final part is completed from the germline J gene. The chain recombines TRBV7-8 with TRBJ1-5; 8 bases line up with TRBD1. Trimming removed 3 bases from V and 4 bases from J; junction bases left unmatched: 5. The CDR3 contains 15 residues. Germline loops: CDR1 SGHVS, CDR2 FQNEAQ. The CDR3 bases that were read are TGTGCCAGCAGCTTGCCCGGGACAGGAAATCAGCCC. It codes for CASSLPGTGNQP. The full CDR3 is CASSLPGTGNQPQHF.

This clone is called medium-sized based on its frequency. With the read ending 3 residues before the CDR3 end, the germline J gene is used to fill in that end. The rearrangement links TRBV5-4 to TRBJ1-2; 9 bases line up with TRBD1. Germline values: CDR1 SGHNT, CDR2 YYREEE (reference sequence). This CDR3 contains 16 residues. The junction had 8 bases not matched to a gene; V was cut back by 1 base and J by 4 bases. CDR3 protein: CASSLRSGTGFYGYTF. The CDR3 DNA, read in part, is TGTGCCAGCAGCTTGAGATCCGGGACAGGGTTCTATGGC.

In terms of frequency, this clone is medium-sized. The read ends 3 residues before the CDR3 terminus; that terminus is restored from the germline J gene. J is TRBJ1-1 and V is TRBV11-2; perhaps TRBD1 as D (6 bases). Germline CDR1 is SGHAT and CDR2 is FQNNGV. The CDR3 length is 13 residues. Deletions cut 1 base from V and 4 bases from J, with 7 bases between. CDR3 bases read: TGTGCCAGCAGCTTAGTACAGGGCACTGAA. Protein sequence: CASSLVQGTE. The CDR3 in full is CASSLVQGTEAFF.

Points on this clone: With the read ending 3 residues before the CDR3 end, the germline J gene is used to fill in that end. The chain combines TRBV16 with TRBJ2-4; D is perhaps TRBD2 (5 bases). CDR1 is KGHSY and CDR2 is FQNENV in the germline V gene. CDR3 size: 16 residues. The sequenced CDR3 bases are TGTGCCAGCAGCCAATCGGGCGCAGCCGACTACTATGGT. Its translation: CASSQSGAADYYG. The whole CDR3 sequence reads CASSQSGAADYYGQYF.

This clone is classed as medium-sized by frequency. The read ends 3 residues early relative to the CDR3; the germline J gene fills the gap. J is TRBJ2-3 and V is TRBV5-4, with D possibly matching TRBD2 (6 bases). CDR1 is SGHNT, CDR2 YYREEE, per germline (reference sequence). The CDR3 length is 15 residues. The V end lost 2 bases, the J end lost 2 bases, and 12 bases lay between the germline ends. CDR3 loop: CASSFGGDFTDTQYF. The sequenced part of the CDR3 DNA is TGTGCCAGCAGCTTTGGTGGGGACTTCACAGATACG.

Turning to this clone: The missing CDR3 end, 3 residues past where the read stops, is filled in from the germline J gene. The chain links TRBV7-3 to TRBJ1-2, with TRBD1 as a possible D gene (6 bases). This CDR3 region has 13 residues. CDR1 SGHTA and CDR2 FQGTGA come from the germline V gene. The sequenced part of the CDR3 DNA is TGTGCCAGCAGCTTATACCAGGGGAGGGAC. Translated, it gives CASSLYQGRD. The whole CDR3 region reads CASSLYQGRDYTF.

Remarks on this clone: Read data end 3 residues before the CDR3 end; the end is taken from the germline J gene. The chain is built from TRBV19 and TRBJ1-2; D is possibly TRBD1 (5 bases). The CDR3 runs to 13 residues. Germline V CDR1 and CDR2: LNHDA, SQIVND (reference sequence). The CDR3 DNA, read in part, is TGTGCCAGTATGGTAGGGGACTGGCATGAC. Residues: CASMVGDWHD. The CDR3 reads in full as CASMVGDWHDYTF.

This clone ranks as medium-sized (0.01 to 0.1%) in terms of frequency. The read halts 3 residues ahead of the CDR3 end, with the missing end drawn from the germline J gene. The chain employs TRBV2 and TRBJ2-3; TRBD2 matches 9 bases. The CDR3 is made up of 17 amino acids. Per germline, CDR1 SNHLY and CDR2 FYNNEI. J lost 5 bases, V lost 3 bases, and 12 bases had no gene match. The CDR3 sequence is CASSDLWTSARGDTQYF. The sequenced part of the CDR3 DNA is TGTGCCAGCAGTGACTTATGGACTAGCGCGCGTGGAGATACG.

Points on this clone: The read terminates 3 residues ahead of where the CDR3 ends, so the germline J gene completes it. The J gene is TRBJ1-2, the V gene TRBV19, with D possibly TRBD1 on 6 matching bases. The germline CDR1 and CDR2 sequences are LNHDA and SQIVND (reference sequence). CDR3 length: 15 residues. The CDR3 bases that were read are TGTGCCAGTAGTATGACTAGCGGGGGGGCCAGTGAA. Translation gives CASSMTSGGASE. The full CDR3 protein is CASSMTSGGASEYTF.

On this clone: The read comes to an end 3 residues before the CDR3 does, leaving the germline J gene to fill in the end. The gene calls are TRBV12-3 or TRBV12-4 and TRBJ2-3; weak D call: TRBD1 (5 bases). This CDR3 is built from 12 residues. CDR3 bases read: TGTGCCAGCAGTCCCTCAGGGTACACG. Protein product: CASSPSGYT. The complete CDR3 sequence is CASSPSGYTQYF.

Remarks on this clone: The CDR3 end is not reached by the read, which stops 3 residues before it; the germline J gene fills it in. Other DNA sequences from this sample encode an identical CDR3 as well. The chain recombines TRBV19 with TRBJ1-2; possibly TRBD1 for D (5 bases). The germline V gene encodes CDR1 LNHDA and CDR2 SQIVND (reference sequence). The CDR3 loop spans 16 amino acids. The CDR3 loop is CASSIQGLAGGTIYTF. The sequenced part of the CDR3 DNA is TGTGCCAGTAGTATCCAGGGCCTAGCGGGGGGTACGATA.

About this clone: The read finishes 3 residues shy of the CDR3 end, and the germline J gene is used to complete it. This chain joins TRBV6-2 or TRBV6-3 and TRBJ2-4; 9 positions agree with TRBD1. CDR1 and CDR2 from the germline V gene are MNHEY and SVGEGT. The CDR3 is 13 amino acids. The sequenced part of the CDR3 DNA is TGTGCCAGCAGTTCCGGGACAGGGAATGGT. It translates to CASSSGTGNG. Given in full, the CDR3 is CASSSGTGNGQYF.

As concerns this clone: The read gets to within 3 residues of the CDR3 end, and the germline J gene fills in the rest. The V and J genes are TRBV7-9 and TRBJ1-2; D is possibly TRBD1 (5 bases). CDR3 length equals 14 residues. The germline gives CDR1 SEHNR, CDR2 FQNEAQ (reference sequence). This CDR3 reads CASSLSGSYNEYTF. The DNA read from the CDR3 is TGTGCCAGCAGCTTATCAGGGTCCTACAATGAA. The full variable domain, in which reference TRBV7-9 and TRBJ1-2 provide the parts outside the CDR3, is DTGVSQNPRHKITKRGQNVTFRCDPISEHNRLYWYRQTLGQGPEFLTYFQNEAQLEKSRLLSDRFSAERPKGSFSTLEIQRTEQGDSAMYLCASSLSGSYNEYTFGSGTRLTVV.

Judged by frequency, this clone is medium-sized. Read coverage stops 3 residues before the CDR3 terminus; the germline J gene supplies the remainder. The chain links TRBV11-2 to TRBJ2-1, with 9 bases that match TRBD1. Trimming took 5 bases from V and 6 from J; bases not matched to a gene: 2. Per the germline V gene, CDR1 is SGHAT and CDR2 is FQNNGV. CDR3 length equals 13 residues. The sequenced part of the CDR3 DNA is TGTGCCAGCAGCATGACAGGGGGCAATGAG. Translated, it gives CASSMTGGNE. The entire CDR3 is CASSMTGGNEQFF.

By frequency, this clone is medium-sized (0.01 to 0.1%). The CDR3 bases that were read are TGCAGTGCCCCCCGCAGGTCAGGGCGTCAGCCC. This translates into CSAPRRSGRQP. The complete CDR3 protein is CSAPRRSGRQPQHF. V and J are TRBV20-1 and TRBJ1-5; maybe TRBD1 (5 bases). The CDR3 end lies 3 residues beyond the end of the read and is filled in from the germline J gene. Germline CDR1 and CDR2: DFQATT and SNEGSKA (reference sequence). V lost 6 bases to trimming and J lost 6 bases, with 18 bases between them. The CDR3 spans 14 residues.

In regard to this clone: The read ends 3 residues shy of where the CDR3 ends; the end is completed using the germline J gene. The rearrangement joins TRBV2 to TRBJ2-4, with a tentative D call TRBD1 (5 bases). The CDR3 is 13 residues long. Germline CDR1 SNHLY, CDR2 FYNNEI. CDR3 protein: CASREQASDGQYF. The part of the CDR3 DNA that was read is TGTGCCAGCAGGGAACAGGCTTCGGATGGT.

By frequency, this clone registers large (0.1 to 1%). The DNA read from the CDR3 is TGTGCCAGCAGTTCGCCAGGGACCGGGGAG. Its translation: CASSSPGTGE. The full CDR3 protein is CASSSPGTGELFF. The chain employs TRBV12-3 or TRBV12-4 and TRBJ2-2; possible D gene TRBD1, 5 bases. The CDR3 goes on 3 residues after the read ends, and that part is filled in from the germline J gene. The CDR3 runs to 13 residues. Trimming left V 4 bases short and J 5 bases short, with 8 bases between.

Note on this clone: The CDR3 end lies 3 residues beyond the end of the read and is filled in from the germline J gene. This chain uses TRBV25-1 with TRBJ1-2, with 10 positions matching TRBD1. CDR1 and CDR2 (germline): MGHDK, SYGVNS. The trim removed 4 bases at V and 2 bases at J, leaving 4 bases unmatched. There are 15 residues in the CDR3. Here the CDR3 reads CASSATGQGNYGYTF. Incomplete CDR3 DNA: TGTGCCAGCAGTGCCACGGGACAGGGGAACTATGGC.

On this clone: The read stops 3 residues short of the end of the CDR3; the missing end is completed from the germline J gene. The V call is TRBV4-1, the J call TRBJ1-1; TRBD1 aligns across 8 bases. Germline V CDR1 and CDR2: MGHRA, YSYEKL. This CDR3 is built from 15 residues. The V gene end was trimmed by 4 bases and the J gene end by 0 bases; junction bases not matched to a gene: 4. The CDR3 loop is CASSPRTGLNTEAFF. CDR3 DNA (partial): TGCGCCAGCAGCCCCCGGACAGGGTTGAACACTGAA.

In terms of frequency, this clone is medium-sized (0.01 to 0.1%). Compared with germline, one end of the junction differs, possibly owing to a read error. The CDR3 end lies 3 residues beyond the end of the read and is filled in from the germline J gene. The chain carries TRBV4-2 and TRBJ1-2; 7 nucleotides align to TRBD1. CDR3 length: 15 amino acids. CDR1 is LGHNA and CDR2 is YNFKEQ in the germline V gene. Partial CDR3 DNA: TGCGCCAGCAGCCAAGATCGGGGAACAGGGGATGGC. This encodes CASSQDRGTGDG. In full, the CDR3 is CASSQDRGTGDGYTF.

Comment on this clone: The observed sequence ends 3 residues before the CDR3 terminus, with the missing tail filled in from the germline J gene. The V and J genes are TRBV7-2 and TRBJ2-7; D is unclear. Deletions cut 1 base from V and 2 bases from J, with 3 bases between. This CDR3 is built from 12 residues. The germline V gene encodes CDR1 SGHTA and CDR2 FQGNSA. The sequenced part of the CDR3 DNA is TGTGCCAGCAGCTTAGTAGCCTACGAG. It translates to CASSLVAYE. In full, the CDR3 is CASSLVAYEQYF.

The sequenced CDR3 bases are TGTGCCAGTAGTCCGACAGGCCCCAATGAC. This codes for CASSPTGPND. The whole CDR3 sequence reads CASSPTGPNDYTF. The J gene is TRBJ1-2, the V gene TRBV19; D possibly corresponds to TRBD1 (6 bases). The read ends 3 residues early relative to the CDR3; the germline J gene fills the gap. CDR1 and CDR2 from the germline V gene are LNHDA and SQIVND (reference sequence). This CDR3 is 13 amino acids long.

This clone ranks as medium-sized in terms of frequency. The CDR3 end falls 3 residues outside the read, so it is completed with the germline J gene. V gene TRBV9 combines with J gene TRBJ2-1; 9 bases align to TRBD1. The CDR3 loop spans 17 amino acids. The germline CDR1 and CDR2 sequences are SGDLS and YYNGEE. V shed 0 bases, J shed 3 bases, and the junction held 7 bases outside the gene matches. CDR3 bases read: TGTGCCAGCAGCGTAGGACAGGGGGGGGGCTACTACAATGAG. Protein sequence: CASSVGQGGGYYNE. The CDR3 reads in full as CASSVGQGGGYYNEQFF.